This T cell receptor beta chain came from a study of blood T cell repertoires in COVID-19. Study context: The study drew acute and convalescent COVID-19 samples from the United States, Italy and Spain. PBMCs, B-cell-depleted T cells, or T cells provided the cDNA or gDNA that made up the material.

Trimming left V 3 bases short and J 7 bases short, with 12 bases between. The CDR3 runs 14 residues. Germline assignment: CDR1 MNHEY and CDR2 SMNVEV (reference sequence). In the authors' methods: Counts of nucleated cells, estimated from reference gene primer amplification, were obtained. The table came from immunoSEQ multiplex PCR; TCRdb's copy has only in-frame clones and leaves some out. V, J and clone size were drawn from that table, and D and trimming were deduced from the DNA. The table records some 42,000 clones, 89% of them present only once. Sequencing was done on a sample of peripheral blood. This receptor was obtained from a human donor in a cohort sampled during active COVID-19. The chain uses TRBV27 and TRBJ1-4, with D tentatively TRBD1 (5 bases). The CDR3 sequence is CASSFSTAAEKLFF. The CDR3 nucleotides are TGTGCCAGCAGTTTTTCGACAGCCGCTGAAAAACTGTTTTTT.